This record covers a single T cell receptor beta chain. The antigen is undetermined. The data stem from a study of breast tumors, draining lymph nodes, adjacent tissues. General study findings and limits: Tumor and nontumor repertoires were significantly more similar in luminal-like than in basal-like breast cancer. The data were judged consistent with most tumor T cells coming from lymph node and expanding in tumor.

Each CDR3 protein is one row after TCRdb ran MiXCR on the multiplex PCR reads. The table records some 97,000 distinct CDR3 sequences, 20% to 25% of them present only once. J lost 3 bases, V lost 5 bases, and 4 bases had no gene match. Germline lookup yields CDR1 MNHEY and CDR2 SMNVEV (reference sequence). The CDR3 totals 14 residues. Breast cancer patients provided tissue from their axillary draining lymph nodes. The sequence came from a female donor with breast cancer. Some clones in this sample may be carry-over from other donors' samples. This sequence joins TRBV27 and TRBJ2-1, with 7 nucleotides matching TRBD2. The sample consisted of axillary lymph node tissue. This CDR3 is CASSARGNYNEQFF. The DNA for the CDR3 is TGTGCCAGCAGTGCGCGGGGGAACTACAATGAGCAGTTCTTC.